These 5 T cell receptor beta chains were sequenced from one sample in a study of neurological immune-mediated disorders. Each CDR3 protein is one row after TCRdb ran MiXCR on the 5' RACE reads. The data show tens of thousands of distinct CDR3 sequences, under 8.5% seen once. Sequencing was done on a sample of PBMCs. These receptors were taken from a woman in her forties in good health.

This clonotype was recorded many times. An end of the junction differs from the germline gene, which may be a read error. CDR3 sequence (DNA): TGCGCCAGCAGCTTGGATGGCACAGATACGCAGTATTTT. This sequence encodes CASSLDGTDTQYF. The rearrangement uses TRBV12-3 or TRBV12-4 and TRBJ2-3; D is unresolved. The length of the CDR3 is 13 residues.

At least ten counts were recorded for this clonotype. The chain joins TRBV20-1 to TRBJ1-4; D might be TRBD1 (5 bases). The CDR3 consists of 13 residues. Germline V CDR1 and CDR2: DFQATT, SNEGSKA (reference sequence). For the CDR3, the DNA is TGCGCTTCCTTCGGGACCTCGGGCGAAAAACTGTTTTTT. Its protein is CASFGTSGEKLFF.

This clonotype was detected ten times or more. The chain employs TRBV6-6 and TRBJ2-7; TRBD2 matches 10 bases. Germline CDR1 reads MNHNY; CDR2 reads SVGAGI (reference sequence). V was clipped by 5 bases and J by 6 bases; unmatched bases: 7. CDR3 length: 14 amino acids. CDR3 loop: CASSPAGLATEQYF. The CDR3 nucleotides read TGTGCCAGCAGTCCTGCGGGACTAGCGACCGAGCAGTACTTC.

This clonotype was recorded many times. The CDR3 DNA reads as TGTGCCAGCAGCTCTACAGGGACTGGAAACACCATATATTTT. This encodes CASSSTGTGNTIYF. The chain is built from TRBV27 and TRBJ1-3, with a weak D call TRBD1 (6 bases). The germline V gene has CDR1 MNHEY and CDR2 SMNVEV (reference sequence). The CDR3 runs to 14 residues. With 6 bases removed from V and 2 bases from J, the gap between germline ends came to 11 bases.

There are a few counts of this clonotype. The V call is TRBV7-6, the J call TRBJ1-4, with TRBD1 matching 9 bases. The V gene's germline CDR1 is SGHVS and CDR2 FNYEAQ. V lost 4 bases and J lost 10; bases outside the gene matches: 10. CDR3 length: 15 residues. CDR3 DNA sequence: TGTGCCAGCAGCTCCCGGGACAGGGAGCCTGCAAAACTGTTTTTT. Translation gives CASSSRDREPAKLFF.